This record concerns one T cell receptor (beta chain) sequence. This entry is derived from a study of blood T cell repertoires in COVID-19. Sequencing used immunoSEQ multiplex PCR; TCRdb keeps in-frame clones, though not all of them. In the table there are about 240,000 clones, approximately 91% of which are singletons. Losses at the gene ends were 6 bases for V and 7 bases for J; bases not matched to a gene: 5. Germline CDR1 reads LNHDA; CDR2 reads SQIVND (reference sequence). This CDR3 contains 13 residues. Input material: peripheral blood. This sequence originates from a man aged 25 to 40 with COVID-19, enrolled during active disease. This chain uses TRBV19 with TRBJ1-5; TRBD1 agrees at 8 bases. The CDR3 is CASSGTGGQPQHF. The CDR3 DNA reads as TGTGCCAGTAGCGGGACAGGAGGACAGCCCCAGCATTTT.